This is a list of T cell receptor beta chains from one sample in a study of T cells after yellow fever vaccination. TCRdb reprocessed the 5' RACE reads via MiXCR and lists one record per CDR3 protein. There are more than 200,000 distinct CDR3 sequences in the sample; approximately 3.8% occur only once, and approximately 18% lies in the top ten. Sequences were derived from PBMCs, sampled 15 days after the yellow fever booster vaccination. The receptors shown here come from a man aged 18 to 29 who received the YFV17D yellow fever vaccine. Each CDR3 is given with its conserved first and last residue. A D gene is named only where the DNA matches it firmly. Size values are once, few and many counts, or a class for expanded clones, and some rows have none.

V gene,J gene,D gene,clone size,CDR3 DNA,CDR3 protein
TRBV5-1,TRBJ2-7,TRBD2,many,TGCGCCAGCACCCAGAACCCGGGAGGGGACGAGCAGTACTTC,CASTQNPGGDEQYF
TRBV24-1,TRBJ2-3,-,many,TGTGCCACCAGGGCCACCGAGTGGGACACAGATACGCAGTATTTT,CATRATEWDTDTQYF
TRBV5-1,TRBJ2-1,-,many,TGCGCCAGCAGCTTGGAACTAGCTAACAATGAGCAGTTCTTC,CASSLELANNEQFF
TRBV4-1,TRBJ2-3,TRBD2,many,TGCGCCAGCAGCCCAGGGACTACATACACAGATACGCAGTATTTT,CASSPGTTYTDTQYF
TRBV6-2/TRBV6-3,TRBJ1-5,-,many,TGTGCCAGCAGTTATGGCTCGTACAGGGCCTATCAGCCCCAGCATTTT,CASSYGSYRAYQPQHF
TRBV9,TRBJ1-1,-,few,TGTGCCAGCAGCGTATTCTGGATGAACACTGAAGCTTTCTTT,CASSVFWMNTEAFF
TRBV10-3,TRBJ2-5,-,many,TGTGCCATCAGTGCGTCCGGCAGGCAAGAGACCCAGTACTTC,CAISASGRQETQYF
TRBV4-1,TRBJ2-3,TRBD1,many,TGCGCCAGCAGCCAAGAGCCGGGACAGGGGGTTATTGGCACAGATACGCAGTATTTT,CASSQEPGQGVIGTDTQYF
TRBV9,TRBJ2-7,-,many,TGTGCCAGCAGCCTTACCCCGGGGTACGAGCAGTACTTC,CASSLTPGYEQYF
TRBV7-8,TRBJ2-3,-,many,TGTGCCAGCAGCTTAGAGGCTAGCGCCAATACGCAGTATTTT,CASSLEASANTQYF
TRBV5-1,TRBJ2-5,-,many,TGCGCCAGCAGCTTGGCCGTGCAGAAGCAAGAGACCCAGTACTTC,CASSLAVQKQETQYF
TRBV29-1,TRBJ1-1,-,many,TGCAGCGTTGAAGGTTTCCCTGAAGCTTTCTTT,CSVEGFPEAFF
TRBV27,TRBJ2-2,TRBD2,many,TGTGCCAGCAGTCAGCTAGCGGTGGACACCGGGGAGCTGTTTTTT,CASSQLAVDTGELFF
TRBV7-9,TRBJ1-2,-,many,TGTGCCAGCAGCCCGGGGTTAAGGCAGGGTTATGGCTACACCTTC,CASSPGLRQGYGYTF
TRBV19,TRBJ1-5,-,-,TGTGCCAGTACCCCGGACCTGGTCACCCAGCATTTT,CASTPDLVTQHF
TRBV27,TRBJ2-3,-,many,TGTGCAGTAGCGAGCGCGCCAGATACGCAGTATTTT,CAVASAPDTQYF
TRBV11-2,TRBJ2-6,-,-,TGTGCCAGCAGCCAGGAGGCCAACGTCCTGACTTTC,CASSQEANVLTF
TRBV2,TRBJ1-1,-,many,TGTGCCACCCGGTGGGGAAACACTGAAGCTTTCTTT,CATRWGNTEAFF
TRBV24-1,TRBJ2-7,TRBD1,many,TGTGCCACCAGTGATTTCGAACAGGGGAACTCCTACGAGCAGTACTTC,CATSDFEQGNSYEQYF
TRBV7-2,TRBJ2-3,TRBD2,many,TGTGCCAGCACCCGAGCGGGGGCCACAGATACGCAGTATTTT,CASTRAGATDTQYF
TRBV12-3/TRBV12-4,TRBJ2-3,TRBD1,many,TGTGCCAGCAGCAGGGACAGACTACAAACAGATACGCAGTATTTT,CASSRDRLQTDTQYF
TRBV7-9,TRBJ2-1,-,many,TGTGCCGGAAGCAGGGGAGCTACCTACAATGAGCAGTTCTTC,CAGSRGATYNEQFF
TRBV5-1,TRBJ1-1,-,many,TGCGCCACCAAAAGGGGTTTCGGGGACACTGAAGCTTTCTTT,CATKRGFGDTEAFF
TRBV7-2,TRBJ2-1,TRBD1,many,TGTGCCAGCAGCTACCGGGACAGCCTCTACAATGAGCAGTTCTTC,CASSYRDSLYNEQFF
TRBV15,TRBJ1-2,-,many,TGTGCCACCAGCAGAGATCTGATAGACAATGGCTACACCTTC,CATSRDLIDNGYTF
TRBV5-1,TRBJ2-3,TRBD1,many,TGCGCCAGCAGCGCGGCGCCGGGACAGGGAACAGATACGCAGTATTTT,CASSAAPGQGTDTQYF
TRBV20-1,TRBJ2-1,-,many,TGCAGTACTTATAGGCCCTACAATGAGCAGTTCTTC,CSTYRPYNEQFF
TRBV12-3/TRBV12-4,TRBJ2-7,TRBD1,many,TGTGCCAGCAGTTCCCGACGGGACAGGTTTTTTTCCTACGAGCAGTACTTC,CASSSRRDRFFSYEQYF
TRBV20-1,TRBJ2-7,-,many,TGCAGTGCTTCAACATGGGAGAGGGGAAGGGGAGGAAACTACGAGCAGTACTTC,CSASTWERGRGGNYEQYF
TRBV12-3/TRBV12-4,TRBJ2-3,TRBD2,many,TGTGCCAGCAGTCCCCGAGGCGGCGGGGGGGCTGCGGATACGCAGTATTTT,CASSPRGGGGAADTQYF
TRBV4-3,TRBJ2-7,TRBD1,many,TGCGCCAGCAGACAGGGGGACGAGCAGTACTTC,CASRQGDEQYF
TRBV7-6,TRBJ2-1,TRBD1,many,TGTGCCAGCAGCTCCGGGACAGCTCAATACAATGAGCAGTTCTTC,CASSSGTAQYNEQFF
TRBV7-6,TRBJ2-5,TRBD2,many,TGTGCCAGCAGCTTAGCCCACCCCGGGACTAGCGGGGGGGCTGGGCAAGAGACCCAGTACTTC,CASSLAHPGTSGGAGQETQYF
TRBV3-1,TRBJ1-1,-,many,TGTGCCAGCAGCCAACACGGGGTCGTGAACACTGAAGCTTTCTTT,CASSQHGVVNTEAFF
TRBV7-2,TRBJ1-1,-,many,TGTGCCAGCAGCTTAGTGGGCGGGTTCCGACAGACGAACACTGAAGCTTTCTTT,CASSLVGGFRQTNTEAFF
TRBV12-3/TRBV12-4,TRBJ1-1,-,many,TGTGCCAGCAGTTTTCTCGGGTTAGGTCAAGCTTTCTTT,CASSFLGLGQAFF
TRBV5-1,TRBJ2-3,TRBD2,many,TGCGCCAGCACACAAGACGGACTAGCGGGGGCAGATACGCAGTATTTT,CASTQDGLAGADTQYF
TRBV7-3,TRBJ2-5,-,many,TGTGCCAGCAGCTACGGGCCTCGGGAGACCCAGTACTTC,CASSYGPRETQYF
TRBV5-1,TRBJ2-3,-,many,TGCGCCAGCAGCTTGGGCCCAACCGGGGGTACGCAGTATTTT,CASSLGPTGGTQYF
TRBV5-1,TRBJ2-5,-,many,TGCGCCAGCAGCTCGAGTGGGGCCGAGACCCAGTACTTC,CASSSSGAETQYF
TRBV20-1,TRBJ2-2,-,many,TGCAGTGCTAGAGATTCGCAGGGGCTTACCGGGGAGCTGTTTTTT,CSARDSQGLTGELFF
TRBV21-1,TRBJ2-3,-,many,TGTGCCAGCCGACTGGCACAGCCAGTCTATACAGATACGCAGTATTTT,CASRLAQPVYTDTQYF
TRBV6-5,TRBJ2-1,TRBD2,many,TGTGCCAGCAGTTACTTGACTAGCGGGGCGGGCAATGAGCAGTTCTTC,CASSYLTSGAGNEQFF
TRBV5-1,TRBJ2-1,TRBD2,many,TGCGCCAGCAGCACCACCAGGGGGCAATCACTAGCGGGGGGGCCCGATGAGCAGTTCTTC,CASSTTRGQSLAGGPDEQFF
TRBV7-2,TRBJ2-1,TRBD2,many,TGTGCCAGCAGCTTAAGCGCTAGCGGGGTCCCCGATGAGCAGTTCTTC,CASSLSASGVPDEQFF
TRBV7-8,TRBJ1-1,-,many,TGTGCCAGCAGTTCATCATCGGGGGGGGAAGCTTTCTTT,CASSSSSGGEAFF
TRBV5-6,TRBJ1-3,-,many,TGTGCCAGCAGCCCAGACTTCCGCGGAAACACCATATATTTT,CASSPDFRGNTIYF
TRBV7-6,TRBJ2-2,-,many,TGTGCCAGCAGCTCCCGTTTCAGGGTCCCCGGGGAGCTGTTTTTT,CASSSRFRVPGELFF
TRBV7-3,TRBJ2-2,TRBD1,few,TGTGCCAGCAGCCCCGGGACAGGGATCCCCGGGGAGCTGTTTTTT,CASSPGTGIPGELFF
TRBV5-4,TRBJ1-2,-,few,TGTGCCAGCAGACCGGGGGAGACTAACTATGGCTACACCTTC,CASRPGETNYGYTF
TRBV4-3,TRBJ2-7,-,many,TGCGCCAGCAGCCCGGTCGAAAGGGGTCTCGACGAGCAGTACTTC,CASSPVERGLDEQYF
TRBV2,TRBJ1-2,-,-,TGTGCCAGCGGGGGCTTTGGCTACACCTTC,CASGGFGYTF
TRBV6-5,TRBJ2-1,-,many,TGTGCCACCTCCGGGACCTACAATGAGCAGTTCTTC,CATSGTYNEQFF